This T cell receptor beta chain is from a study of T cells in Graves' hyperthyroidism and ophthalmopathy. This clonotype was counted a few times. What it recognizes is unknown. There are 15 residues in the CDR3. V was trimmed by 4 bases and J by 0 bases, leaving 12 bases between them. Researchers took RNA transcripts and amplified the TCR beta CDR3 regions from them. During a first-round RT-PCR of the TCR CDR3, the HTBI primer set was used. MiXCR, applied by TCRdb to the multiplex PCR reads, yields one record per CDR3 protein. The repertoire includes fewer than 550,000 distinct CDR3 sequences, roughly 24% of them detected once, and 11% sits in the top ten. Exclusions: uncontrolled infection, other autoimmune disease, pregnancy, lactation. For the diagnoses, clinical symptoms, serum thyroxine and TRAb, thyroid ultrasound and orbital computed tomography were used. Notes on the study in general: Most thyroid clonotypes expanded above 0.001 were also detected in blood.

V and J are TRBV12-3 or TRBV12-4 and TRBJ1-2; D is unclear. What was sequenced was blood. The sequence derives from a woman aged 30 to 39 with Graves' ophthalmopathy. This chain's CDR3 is CASSSRASANYGYTF. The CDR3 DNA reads TGTGCCAGCAGTTCTCGGGCCTCAGCTAACTATGGCTACACCTTC.